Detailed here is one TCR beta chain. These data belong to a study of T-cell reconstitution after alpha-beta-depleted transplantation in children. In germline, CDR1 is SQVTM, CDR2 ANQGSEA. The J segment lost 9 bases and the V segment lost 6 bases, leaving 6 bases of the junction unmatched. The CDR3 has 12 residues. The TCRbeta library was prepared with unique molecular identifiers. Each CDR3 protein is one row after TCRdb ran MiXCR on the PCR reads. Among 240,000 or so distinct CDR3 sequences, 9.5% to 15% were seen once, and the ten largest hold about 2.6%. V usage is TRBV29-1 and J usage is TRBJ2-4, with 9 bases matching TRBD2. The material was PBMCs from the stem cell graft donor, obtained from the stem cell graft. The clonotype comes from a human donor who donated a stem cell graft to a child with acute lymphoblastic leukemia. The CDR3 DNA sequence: TGCAGCGTCGAGGGGCGGGAGGGCATTCAGTACTTC. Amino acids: CSVEGREGIQYF.